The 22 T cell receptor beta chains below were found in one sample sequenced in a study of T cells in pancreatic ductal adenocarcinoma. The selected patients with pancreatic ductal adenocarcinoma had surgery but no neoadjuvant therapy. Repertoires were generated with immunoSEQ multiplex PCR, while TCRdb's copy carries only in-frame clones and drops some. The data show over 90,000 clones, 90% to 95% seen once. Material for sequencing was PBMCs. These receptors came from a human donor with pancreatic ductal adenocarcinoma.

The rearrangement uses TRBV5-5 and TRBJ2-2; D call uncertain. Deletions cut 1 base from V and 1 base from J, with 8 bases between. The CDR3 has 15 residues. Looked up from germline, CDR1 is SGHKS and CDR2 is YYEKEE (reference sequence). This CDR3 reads CASSLTVLNTGELFF. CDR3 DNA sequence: TGTGCCAGCAGCTTGACAGTCTTGAACACCGGGGAGCTGTTTTTT. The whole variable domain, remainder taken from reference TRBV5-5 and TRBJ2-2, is DAGVTQSPTHLIKTRGQQVTLRCSPISGHKSVSWYQQVLGQGPQFIFQYYEKEERGRGNFPDRFSARQFPNYSSELNVNALLLGDSALYLCASSLTVLNTGELFFGEGSRLTVL.

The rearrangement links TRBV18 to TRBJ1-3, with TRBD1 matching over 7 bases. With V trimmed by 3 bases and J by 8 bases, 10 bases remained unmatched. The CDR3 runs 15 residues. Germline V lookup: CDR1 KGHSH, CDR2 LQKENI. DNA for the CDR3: TGTGCCAGCTCACCCGGACAGGCTTTCGTGGACACCATATATTTT. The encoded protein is CASSPGQAFVDTIYF.

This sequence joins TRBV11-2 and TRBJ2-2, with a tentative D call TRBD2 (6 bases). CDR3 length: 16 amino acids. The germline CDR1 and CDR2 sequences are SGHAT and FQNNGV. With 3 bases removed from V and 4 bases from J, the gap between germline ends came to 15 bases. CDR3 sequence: CASSLAQVGGTGELFF. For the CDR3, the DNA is TGTGCCAGCAGCTTGGCCCAGGTGGGGGGCACCGGGGAGCTGTTTTTT. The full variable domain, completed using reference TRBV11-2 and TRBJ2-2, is EAGVAQSPRYKIIEKRQSVAFWCNPISGHATLYWYQQILGQGPKLLIQFQNNGVVDDSQLPKDRFSAERLKGVDSTLKIQPAKLEDSAVYLCASSLAQVGGTGELFFGEGSRLTVL.

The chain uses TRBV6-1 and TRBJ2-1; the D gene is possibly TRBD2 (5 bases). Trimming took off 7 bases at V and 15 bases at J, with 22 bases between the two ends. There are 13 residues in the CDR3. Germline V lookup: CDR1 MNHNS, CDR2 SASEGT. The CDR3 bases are TGTGCCAGCAAAGGGCGACTAACTGGCTCGATGTTCTTC. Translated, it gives CASKGRLTGSMFF.

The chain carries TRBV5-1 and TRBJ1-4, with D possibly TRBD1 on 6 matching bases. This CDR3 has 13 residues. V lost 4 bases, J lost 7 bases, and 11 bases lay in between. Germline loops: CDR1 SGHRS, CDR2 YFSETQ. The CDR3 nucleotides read TGCGCCAGCAGCGTTGGGACATTTGAAAAACTGTTTTTT. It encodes CASSVGTFEKLFF.

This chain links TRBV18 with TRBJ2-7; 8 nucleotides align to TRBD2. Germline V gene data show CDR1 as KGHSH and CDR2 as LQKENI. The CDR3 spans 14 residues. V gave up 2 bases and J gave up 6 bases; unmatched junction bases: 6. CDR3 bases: TGTGCCAGCTCACCATCCAGCGGGAGCTCCGAGCAGTACTTC. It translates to CASSPSSGSSEQYF.

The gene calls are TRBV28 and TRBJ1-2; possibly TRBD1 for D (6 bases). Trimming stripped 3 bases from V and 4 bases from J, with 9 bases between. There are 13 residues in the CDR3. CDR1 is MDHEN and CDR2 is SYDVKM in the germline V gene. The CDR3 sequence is CASSFQDSYGYTF. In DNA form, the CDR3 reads TGTGCCAGCAGTTTTCAGGACAGCTATGGCTACACCTTC.

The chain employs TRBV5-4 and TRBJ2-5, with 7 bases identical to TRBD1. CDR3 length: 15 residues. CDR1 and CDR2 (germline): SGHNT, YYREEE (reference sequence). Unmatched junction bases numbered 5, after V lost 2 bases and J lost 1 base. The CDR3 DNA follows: TGTGCCAGCAGCTTAGGGACAGCCGGCCAAGAGACCCAGTACTTC. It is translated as CASSLGTAGQETQYF.

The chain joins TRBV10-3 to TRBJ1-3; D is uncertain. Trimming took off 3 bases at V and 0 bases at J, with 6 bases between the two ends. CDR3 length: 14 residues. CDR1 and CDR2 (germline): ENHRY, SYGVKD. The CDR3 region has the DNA TGTGCCATCAGTGACCAAAACTCTGGAAACACCATATATTTT. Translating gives CAISDQNSGNTIYF.

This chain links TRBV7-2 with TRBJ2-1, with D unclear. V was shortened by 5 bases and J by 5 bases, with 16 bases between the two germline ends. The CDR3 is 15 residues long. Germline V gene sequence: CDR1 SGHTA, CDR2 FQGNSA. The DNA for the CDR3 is TGTGCCAGCAGCCCTTGGCCAGCGAATCACAATGAGCAGTTCTTC. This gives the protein CASSPWPANHNEQFF.

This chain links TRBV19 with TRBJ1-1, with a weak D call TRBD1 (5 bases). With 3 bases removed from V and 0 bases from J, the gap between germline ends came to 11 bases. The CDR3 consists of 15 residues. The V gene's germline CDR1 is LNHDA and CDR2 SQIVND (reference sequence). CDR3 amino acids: CASSIQGSMNTEAFF. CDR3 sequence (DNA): TGTGCCAGTAGTATTCAGGGCAGTATGAACACTGAAGCTTTCTTT.

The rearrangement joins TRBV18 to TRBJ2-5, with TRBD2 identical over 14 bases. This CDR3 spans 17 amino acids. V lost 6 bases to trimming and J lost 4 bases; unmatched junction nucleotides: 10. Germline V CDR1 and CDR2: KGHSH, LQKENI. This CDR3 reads CASSPGTSGSWGETQYF. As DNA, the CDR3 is TGTGCCAGCTCCCCCGGGACTAGCGGGAGTTGGGGAGAGACCCAGTACTTC.

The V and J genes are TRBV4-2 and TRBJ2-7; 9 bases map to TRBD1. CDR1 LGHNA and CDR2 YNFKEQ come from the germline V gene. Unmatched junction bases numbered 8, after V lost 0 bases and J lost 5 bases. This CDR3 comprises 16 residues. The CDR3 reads CASSQDLRTGVDEQYF. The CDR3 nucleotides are TGTGCCAGCAGCCAAGATCTCCGGACAGGGGTTGACGAGCAGTACTTC.

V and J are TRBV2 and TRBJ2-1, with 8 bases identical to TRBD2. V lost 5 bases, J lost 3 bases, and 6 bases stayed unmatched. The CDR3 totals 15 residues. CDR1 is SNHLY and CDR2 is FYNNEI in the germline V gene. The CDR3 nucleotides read TGTGCCAGCAGTCCCTCGCTAGCGGGCTACAATGAGCAGTTCTTC. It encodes CASSPSLAGYNEQFF.

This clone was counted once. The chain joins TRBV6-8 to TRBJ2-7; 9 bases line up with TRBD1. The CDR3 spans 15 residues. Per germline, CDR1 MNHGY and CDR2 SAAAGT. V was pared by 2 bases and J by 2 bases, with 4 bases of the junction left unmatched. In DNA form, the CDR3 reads TGTGCCAGCAGTTACCCGGGACAGGGTGCCTACGAGCAGTACTTC. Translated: CASSYPGQGAYEQYF.

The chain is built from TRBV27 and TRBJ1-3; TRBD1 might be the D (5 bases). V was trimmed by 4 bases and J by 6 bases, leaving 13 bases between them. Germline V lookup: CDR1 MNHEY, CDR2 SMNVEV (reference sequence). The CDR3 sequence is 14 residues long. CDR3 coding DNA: TGTGCCAGCAGTTCCGGAGGGGTTGAAAACACCATATATTTT. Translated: CASSSGGVENTIYF.

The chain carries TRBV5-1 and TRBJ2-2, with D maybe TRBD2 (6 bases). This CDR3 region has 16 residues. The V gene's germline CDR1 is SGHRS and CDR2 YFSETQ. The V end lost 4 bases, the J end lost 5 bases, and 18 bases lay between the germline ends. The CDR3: CASSPGGAGGTGELFF. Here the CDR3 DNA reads TGCGCCAGCAGCCCCGGCGGGGCCGGGGGAACCGGGGAGCTGTTTTTT.

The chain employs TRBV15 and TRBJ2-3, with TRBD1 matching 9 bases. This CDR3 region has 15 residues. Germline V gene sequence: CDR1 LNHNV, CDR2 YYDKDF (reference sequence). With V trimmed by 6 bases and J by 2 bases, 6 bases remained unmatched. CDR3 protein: CATRRRTGVTDTQYF. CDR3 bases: TGTGCCACCAGGAGGAGGACAGGGGTCACAGATACGCAGTATTTT.

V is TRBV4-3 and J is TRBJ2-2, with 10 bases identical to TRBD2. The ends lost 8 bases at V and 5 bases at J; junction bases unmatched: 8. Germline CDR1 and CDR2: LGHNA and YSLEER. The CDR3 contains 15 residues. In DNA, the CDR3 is TGCGCCAGCCGAAGCGGGAGGGCCGGTACCGGGGAGCTGTTTTTT. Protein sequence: CASRSGRAGTGELFF.

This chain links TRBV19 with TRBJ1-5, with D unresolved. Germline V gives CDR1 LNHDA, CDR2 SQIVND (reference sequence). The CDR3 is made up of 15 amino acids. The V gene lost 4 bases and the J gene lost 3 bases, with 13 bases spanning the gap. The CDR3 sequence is CASSSQVQVNQPQHF. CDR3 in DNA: TGTGCCAGTAGTAGCCAGGTTCAGGTCAATCAGCCCCAGCATTTT.

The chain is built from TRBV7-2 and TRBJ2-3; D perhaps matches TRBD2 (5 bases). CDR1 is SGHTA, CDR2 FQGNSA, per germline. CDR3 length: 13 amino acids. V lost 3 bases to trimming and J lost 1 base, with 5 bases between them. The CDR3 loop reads CASSFSGTDTQYF. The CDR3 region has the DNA TGTGCCAGCAGCTTTAGCGGCACAGATACGCAGTATTTT. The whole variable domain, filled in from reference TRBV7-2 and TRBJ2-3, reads GAGVSQSPSNKVTEKGKDVELRCDPISGHTALYWYRQSLGQGLEFLIYFQGNSAPDKSGLPSDRFSAERTGGSVSTLTIQRTQQEDSAVYLCASSFSGTDTQYFGPGTRLTVL.

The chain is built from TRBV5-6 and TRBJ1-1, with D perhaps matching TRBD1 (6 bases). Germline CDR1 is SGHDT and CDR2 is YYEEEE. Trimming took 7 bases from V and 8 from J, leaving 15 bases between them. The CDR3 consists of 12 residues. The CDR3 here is CASAAGALEAFF. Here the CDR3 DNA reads TGTGCCAGCGCGGCAGGGGCCTTAGAAGCTTTCTTT.